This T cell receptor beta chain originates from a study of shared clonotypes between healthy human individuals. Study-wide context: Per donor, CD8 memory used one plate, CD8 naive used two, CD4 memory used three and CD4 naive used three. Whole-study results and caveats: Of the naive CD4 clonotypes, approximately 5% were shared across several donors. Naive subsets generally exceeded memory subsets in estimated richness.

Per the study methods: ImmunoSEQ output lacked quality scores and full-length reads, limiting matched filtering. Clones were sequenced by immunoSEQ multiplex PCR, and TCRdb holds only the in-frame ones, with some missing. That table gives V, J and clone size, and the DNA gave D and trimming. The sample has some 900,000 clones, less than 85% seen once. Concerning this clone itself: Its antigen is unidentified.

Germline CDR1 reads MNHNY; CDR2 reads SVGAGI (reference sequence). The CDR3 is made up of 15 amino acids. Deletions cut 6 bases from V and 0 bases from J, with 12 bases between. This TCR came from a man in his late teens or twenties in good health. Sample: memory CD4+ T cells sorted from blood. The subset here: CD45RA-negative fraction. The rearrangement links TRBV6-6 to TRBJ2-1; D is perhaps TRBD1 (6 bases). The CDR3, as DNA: TGTGCCAGCAGCTATGGACAGAGCTCCTACAATGAGCAGTTCTTC. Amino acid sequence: CASSYGQSSYNEQFF.